These T cell receptor beta chains were read from a single sample in a study of blood T cell repertoires in COVID-19. The data were produced by immunoSEQ multiplex PCR, yet TCRdb's version contains in-frame clones alone and is incomplete. The repertoire holds roughly 160,000 clones, 79% seen once, with about 7.8% in the top ten. The material sequenced was peripheral blood. Every receptor here comes from a woman aged 60 to 75 with COVID-19, enrolled during active disease. CDR3s leave out the opening cysteine and the closing phenylalanine or tryptophan. Each record gives: V gene, J gene, CDR3 protein.

>TRBV6-1|TRBJ2-5
ASSERVGTGRRETQY
>TRBV6-2/TRBV6-3|TRBJ2-5
ASSYKGLAGGETQY
>TRBV27|TRBJ2-1
ASRLGPRRAGLDEQF
>TRBV4-3|TRBJ2-5
ASSQGLGGGETQY
>TRBV12-3/TRBV12-4|TRBJ1-5
ASSLSRRAQH
>TRBV28|TRBJ2-3
ASKSPDTQY
>TRBV6-5|TRBJ1-4
ASRRRQGWNEKLF
>TRBV11-2|TRBJ1-2
ASSIPHRDPRGGYT
>TRBV27|TRBJ2-7
ASSFGTRGLGEQY
>TRBV5-1|TRBJ2-1
ASGGQGAYNEQF
>TRBV11-3|TRBJ1-1
ASSLGGGTARGTEAF
>TRBV6-2/TRBV6-3|TRBJ2-5
ASSSPRTSGRETQY
>TRBV7-2|TRBJ2-1
ASSPNRGRYNEQF
>TRBV20-1|TRBJ2-1
SYGVENEQF
>TRBV9|TRBJ2-2
ASSVVGAGELF
>TRBV5-1|TRBJ1-6
ASQGILNSPLH